This T cell receptor (beta chain) was recovered during a study of cytomegalovirus exposure and HLA in healthy donors. The CDR3 totals 17 residues. Trimming cost V 0 bases and J 0 bases, with 15 bases left between them. CDR1 MGHRA and CDR2 YSYEKL come from the germline V gene. The assay was immunoSEQ multiplex PCR, and TCRdb's table has in-frame clones only and misses some. Altogether 200,000 to 250,000 clones are present, around 88% being singletons, with the ten largest covering about 2.7%. The source of this sequence is a woman between 18 and 30 years old in good health and CMV-seronegative. The chain combines TRBV4-1 with TRBJ2-7, with unresolved D. Source material: PBMCs. The CDR3 DNA reads TGCGCCAGCAGCCAAGAGGGTTCAGGTTTTAGCTCCTACGAGCAGTACTTC. Protein sequence: CASSQEGSGFSSYEQYF.